Listed here is a single TCR beta chain. The data are from a study of blood T cell repertoires in COVID-19. In the study overall: The United States, Italy and Spain were the sources of the acute and convalescent COVID-19 samples. T cells, B-cell-depleted T cells, or PBMCs provided the cDNA or gDNA that served as material.

Seattle participants joined during active infection and were tracked over time. Germline V gives CDR1 MNHEY, CDR2 SVGAGI. This CDR3 comprises 16 residues. Between the trimmed V and J ends, which lost 1 base and 4 bases, there was a span of 14 bases. Generated by immunoSEQ multiplex PCR, the TCRdb table keeps only in-frame clones and is missing some. This table has a few hundred thousand clones, approximately 89% appearing once. The rearrangement links TRBV6-5 to TRBJ2-1; D may be TRBD2 (6 bases). The source of this sequence is a woman between 25 and 40 years old with COVID-19, enrolled during active disease. Sequences were obtained from peripheral blood. CDR3 in DNA: TGTGCCAGCAGTTACTATACGGGGGACCCGTACAATGAGCAGTTCTTC. Its protein product is CASSYYTGDPYNEQFF.